Each of the 11 T cell receptor beta chains below was sequenced from the same sample in a study of cytomegalovirus exposure and HLA in healthy donors. The PCR ran on 60 Vbeta and 13 Jbeta primers. TCRdb's copy holds only in-frame clones and misses some; the assay was immunoSEQ multiplex PCR. The table lists around 140,000 clones, 60% to 85% of them singletons, with about 6.4% in the top ten. Sequenced input: PBMCs. The receptor set was obtained from a man aged 25-45 years in good health and CMV-seronegative.

Written as DNA, the CDR3 is TGTGCCAGCAGCAGTTCCGGGACAGGGGGAGAGACCCAGTACTTC. Its translation: CASSSSGTGGETQYF. The rearrangement uses TRBV9 and TRBJ2-5; TRBD1 matches at 11 bases. This CDR3 comprises 15 residues. Germline CDR1 is SGDLS and CDR2 is YYNGEE. V trimming: 4 bases; J trimming: 4 bases; junction bases outside the gene matches: 6.

The chain is built from TRBV5-5 and TRBJ2-7, with D possibly matching TRBD1 (5 bases). CDR3 length: 12 residues. Trimming stripped 4 bases from V and 3 bases from J, with 8 bases between. Germline-derived CDR1 and CDR2 are SGHKS and YYEKEE (reference sequence). The CDR3 sequence: CASSLQGYEQYF. CDR3 DNA: TGTGCCAGCAGCCTCCAGGGCTACGAGCAGTACTTC.

J is TRBJ1-2 and V is TRBV7-9, with D perhaps TRBD1 (6 bases). This CDR3 comprises 15 residues. V lost 1 base, J lost 7 bases, and 16 bases lay in between. Per germline, CDR1 SEHNR and CDR2 FQNEAQ (reference sequence). For the CDR3, the DNA is TGTGCCAGCAGCTTAGGAGGGGGTCGCGCGTCTGGCTACACCTTC. It codes for CASSLGGGRASGYTF.

J is TRBJ1-5 and V is TRBV28; maybe TRBD1 (6 bases). The germline V gene encodes CDR1 MDHEN and CDR2 SYDVKM. V lost 3 bases and J 2 bases, leaving 11 bases between the germline ends. The CDR3 spans 15 residues. CDR3 coding DNA: TGTGCCAGCAGTTTCCAGGGGTGGGGCAATCAGCCCCAGCATTTT. It translates to CASSFQGWGNQPQHF.

J is TRBJ1-6 and V is TRBV27; D gene unclear. The CDR3 has 14 amino acids. V lost 1 base and J 7 bases, leaving 8 bases between the germline ends. Germline V gene lookup returns CDR1 MNHEY and CDR2 SMNVEV (reference sequence). This CDR3 is CASSLLPGNSPLHF. CDR3 nucleotides: TGTGCCAGCAGTTTATTACCGGGGAATTCACCCCTCCACTTT.

V usage is TRBV18 and J usage is TRBJ1-5, with TRBD1 as a possible D gene (6 bases). The germline V and J ends were trimmed by 4 bases and 1 base, with 11 bases remaining between them. Germline V gene lookup returns CDR1 KGHSH and CDR2 LQKENI. The CDR3 runs 15 residues. The CDR3 DNA sequence: TGTGCCAGCTCACTCCAGGGGAACAGCAATCAGCCCCAGCATTTT. It translates to CASSLQGNSNQPQHF.

The rearrangement joins TRBV2 to TRBJ1-2; a weak D match, TRBD1 (6 bases). The CDR3 spans 14 residues. Germline-derived CDR1 and CDR2 are SNHLY and FYNNEI. V was cut by 2 bases and J by 8 bases, with 15 bases left in between. This CDR3 is CASSESYRVEGYTF. The DNA for the CDR3 is TGTGCCAGCAGTGAATCATACAGGGTAGAGGGCTACACCTTC.

As DNA, the CDR3 is TGCAGCGTTGAAGTACAGGAAAGGACTGAAGCTTTCTTT. This codes for CSVEVQERTEAFF. This chain connects TRBV29-1 to TRBJ1-1; D might be TRBD1 (5 bases). Trimming left V 1 base short and J 5 bases short, with 11 bases between. CDR1 and CDR2 (germline): SQVTM, ANQGSEA. The CDR3 loop spans 13 amino acids. Looking up the rest from reference TRBV29-1 and TRBJ1-1 gives the full variable domain: SAVISQKPSRDICQRGTSLTIQCQVDSQVTMMFWYRQQPGQSLTLIATANQGSEATYESGFVIDKFPISRPNLTFSTLTVSNMSPEDSSIYLCSVEVQERTEAFFGQGTRLTVV.

Only one count was recorded for this clone. The CDR3 DNA is TGCAGCGTTTCCAGGGGCACTGAAGCTTTCTTT. Translated: CSVSRGTEAFF. This chain joins TRBV29-1 and TRBJ1-1; tentative D call: TRBD1 (6 bases). The CDR3 is 11 amino acids. In germline, CDR1 is SQVTM, CDR2 ANQGSEA. V lost 5 bases and J lost 4, with 8 bases in between.

This clone was detected a few times. This chain connects TRBV28 to TRBJ1-2; weak D call: TRBD1 (5 bases). CDR3 length: 13 residues. V was pared by 6 bases and J by 6 bases, with 14 bases between. Germline-derived CDR1 and CDR2 are MDHEN and SYDVKM. CDR3 nucleotide sequence: TGTGCCAGCAGCCCACTAGCGGGGGATGGCTACACCTTC. Amino acids: CASSPLAGDGYTF.

Written as DNA, the CDR3 is TGTGCCTGGAGGGTAATGGTTGGGGGGAGGTCCCAGCATTTT. Translated, it gives CAWRVMVGGRSQHF. V is TRBV30 and J is TRBJ1-5; D possibly corresponds to TRBD1 (5 bases). Deletions cut 3 bases from V and 11 bases from J, with 20 bases between. The CDR3 extends over 14 amino acids. CDR1 and CDR2 from the germline V gene are GTSNPN and SVGIG (reference sequence).